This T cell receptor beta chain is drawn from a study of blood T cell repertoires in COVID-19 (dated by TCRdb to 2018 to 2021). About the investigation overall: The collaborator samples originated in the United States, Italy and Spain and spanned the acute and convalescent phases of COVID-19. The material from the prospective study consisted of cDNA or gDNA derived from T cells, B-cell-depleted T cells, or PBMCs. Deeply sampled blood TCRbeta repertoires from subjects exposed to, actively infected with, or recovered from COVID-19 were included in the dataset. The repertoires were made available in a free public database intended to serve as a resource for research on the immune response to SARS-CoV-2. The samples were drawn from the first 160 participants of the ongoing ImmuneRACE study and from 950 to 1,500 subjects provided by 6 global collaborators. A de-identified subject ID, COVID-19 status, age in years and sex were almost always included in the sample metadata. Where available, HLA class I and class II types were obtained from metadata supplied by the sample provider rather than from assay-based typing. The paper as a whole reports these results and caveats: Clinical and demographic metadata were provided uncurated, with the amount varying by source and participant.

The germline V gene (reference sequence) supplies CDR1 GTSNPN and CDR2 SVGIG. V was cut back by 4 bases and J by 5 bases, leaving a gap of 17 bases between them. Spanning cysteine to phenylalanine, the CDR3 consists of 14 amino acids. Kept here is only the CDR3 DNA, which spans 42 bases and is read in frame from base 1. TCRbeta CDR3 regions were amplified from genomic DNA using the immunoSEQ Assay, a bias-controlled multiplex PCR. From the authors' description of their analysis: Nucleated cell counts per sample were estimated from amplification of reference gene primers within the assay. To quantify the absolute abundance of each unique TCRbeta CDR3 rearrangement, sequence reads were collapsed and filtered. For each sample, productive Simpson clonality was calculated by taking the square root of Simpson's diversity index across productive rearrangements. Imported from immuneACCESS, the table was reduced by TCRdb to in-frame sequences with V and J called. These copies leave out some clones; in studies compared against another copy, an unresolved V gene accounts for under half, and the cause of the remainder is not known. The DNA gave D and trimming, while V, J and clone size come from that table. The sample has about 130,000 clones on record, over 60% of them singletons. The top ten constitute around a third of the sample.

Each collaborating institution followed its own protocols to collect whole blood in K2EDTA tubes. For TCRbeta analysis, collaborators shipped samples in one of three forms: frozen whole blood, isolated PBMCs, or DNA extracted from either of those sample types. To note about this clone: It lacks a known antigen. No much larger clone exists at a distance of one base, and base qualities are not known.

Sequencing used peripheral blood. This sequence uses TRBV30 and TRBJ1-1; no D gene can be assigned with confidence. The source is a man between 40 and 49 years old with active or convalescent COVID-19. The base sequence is TGTGCCTGGACCCTCGGGGTAACGAGTACTGAAGCTTTCTTT. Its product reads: CAWTLGVTSTEAFF.